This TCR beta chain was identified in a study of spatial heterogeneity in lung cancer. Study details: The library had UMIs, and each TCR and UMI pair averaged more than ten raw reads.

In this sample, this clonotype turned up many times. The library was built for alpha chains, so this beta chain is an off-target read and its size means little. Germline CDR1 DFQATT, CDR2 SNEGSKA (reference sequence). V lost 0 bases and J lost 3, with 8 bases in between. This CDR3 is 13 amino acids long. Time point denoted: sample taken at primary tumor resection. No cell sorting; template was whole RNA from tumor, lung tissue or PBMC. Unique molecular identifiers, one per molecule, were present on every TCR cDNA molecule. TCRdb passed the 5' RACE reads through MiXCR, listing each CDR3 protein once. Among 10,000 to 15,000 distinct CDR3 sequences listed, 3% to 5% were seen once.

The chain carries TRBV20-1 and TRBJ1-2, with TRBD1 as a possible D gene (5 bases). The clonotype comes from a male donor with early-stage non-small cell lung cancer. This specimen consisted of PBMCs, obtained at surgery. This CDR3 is CSAREPRDYGYTF. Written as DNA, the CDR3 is TGCAGTGCTAGAGAGCCCAGGGACTATGGCTACACCTTC.